These T cell receptor beta chains were read from a single sample in a study of identical twins. Using its own MiXCR run on the 5' RACE reads, TCRdb lists one record per CDR3 protein. Altogether 600,000 to 700,000 distinct CDR3 sequences are present, 21% being singletons, with the ten largest covering 4% to 5.5%. The data were also submitted as part of a second study, on T cells expressing NK-cell markers.

The sample was PBMCs. All receptors derive from a woman aged 18-30 years in good health. The CDR3 runs from the conserved cysteine through the conserved F or W. D genes are given only for firm matches. Clone size is shown for a subset of rows, as once, few, many or a class of expanded clone.

CDR3 protein	CDR3 DNA	D gene	clone size	V gene	J gene
CATHLTRTLQETQYF	TGTGCCACCCATCTAACTAGGACGCTTCAAGAGACCCAGTACTTC	NA	NA	TRBV6-1	TRBJ2-5
CSAHQRGTDTQYF	TGCAGTGCACACCAGAGGGGCACAGATACGCAGTATTTT	NA	few	TRBV20-1	TRBJ2-3
CASSQEFSGGYNEQFF	TGTGCCAGCAGCCAAGAGTTTTCAGGGGGGTACAATGAGCAGTTCTTC	NA	NA	TRBV4-2	TRBJ2-1
CASSQTSGFETF	TGTGCCAGCAGCCAAACTAGCGGCTTCGAAACCTTC	TRBD2	NA	TRBV3-1	TRBJ2-5
CASSPDGTRTDTQYF	TGTGCCAGCTCACCGGACGGGACGCGGACAGATACGCAGTATTTT	NA	few	TRBV18	TRBJ2-3
CASSAGTSHSPLHF	TGTGCCAGCAGTGCCGGGACCTCCCATTCACCCCTCCACTTT	NA	NA	TRBV25-1	TRBJ1-6
CATSFGRNIQYF	TGTGCCACCAGCTTCGGGAGAAACATTCAGTACTTC	NA	NA	TRBV15	TRBJ2-4
CASSRGPTDTQYF	TGTGCCAGCAGTAGAGGGCCGACAGATACGCAGTATTTT	NA	few	TRBV27	TRBJ2-3
CASSLDHLSPLHF	TGCGCCAGCAGCTTGGATCATCTCTCACCCCTCCACTTT	NA	few	TRBV5-1	TRBJ1-6
CASSYYRVIDTDTQYF	TGTGCCAGCAGCTACTACAGGGTAATCGACACAGATACGCAGTATTTT	NA	many	TRBV5-6	TRBJ2-3
CASSDSGYTDTQYF	TGTGCCAGCAGTGATAGCGGATACACAGATACGCAGTATTTT	NA	NA	TRBV25-1	TRBJ2-3
CASRFESSYNEQFF	TGTGCCAGCAGGTTTGAGAGCTCCTACAATGAGCAGTTCTTC	NA	many	TRBV2	TRBJ2-1
CASSLRQPSKQFF	TGTGCCAGCAGCCTCAGACAGCCTTCGAAGCAGTTCTTC	NA	NA	TRBV9	TRBJ2-1
CASSLAGQEKLFF	TGCGCCAGCAGCTTGGCGGGACAAGAAAAACTGTTTTTT	NA	few	TRBV5-1	TRBJ1-4
CATSSRWSSGANVLTF	TGTGCCACCAGCTCCCGCTGGTCCTCTGGGGCCAACGTCCTGACTTTC	NA	NA	TRBV15	TRBJ2-6
CAIRGQGVYTEAFF	TGTGCCATCAGGGGACAGGGGGTTTACACTGAAGCTTTCTTT	TRBD1	NA	TRBV10-3	TRBJ1-1
CASSLGAGPSYEQYF	TGTGCCAGCAGTTTAGGCGCAGGGCCTTCCTACGAGCAGTACTTC	NA	many	TRBV27	TRBJ2-7
CASRGRDTDTQYF	TGTGCCAGCCGGGGGAGAGACACAGATACGCAGTATTTT	NA	NA	TRBV12-3/TRBV12-4	TRBJ2-3
CASSYSGRRGYEQYF	TGTGCCAGCAGTTACTCGGGCCGCAGGGGGTACGAGCAGTACTTC	TRBD1	NA	TRBV6-5	TRBJ2-7
CASSLSSGQFAGGELFF	TGTGCCAGCAGCTTATCGTCAGGACAGTTCGCGGGCGGGGAGCTGTTTTTT	NA	few	TRBV11-3	TRBJ2-2
CSVLFGEGTGEQYF	TGCAGCGTCCTTTTTGGGGAGGGGACGGGCGAGCAGTACTTC	TRBD2	NA	TRBV29-1	TRBJ2-7
CSARDSGTYEQYF	TGCAGTGCTAGAGATTCGGGGACCTACGAGCAGTACTTC	NA	NA	TRBV20-1	TRBJ2-7
CASSLTGTGVTEAFF	TGTGCCAGCAGCCTTACCGGGACAGGGGTAACTGAAGCTTTCTTT	TRBD1	NA	TRBV6-1	TRBJ1-1
CASTPLMGQGYEQYF	TGTGCCAGCACCCCTCTTATGGGACAGGGGTACGAGCAGTACTTC	TRBD1	NA	TRBV12-3/TRBV12-4	TRBJ2-7